This is a list of T cell receptor beta chains from one sample in a study of blood T cell repertoires in COVID-19. Data came from immunoSEQ multiplex PCR; TCRdb stores just in-frame clones and leaves some out. Of some 190,000 clones detected, over 75% appear once; the ten largest clones hold 6.5% to 7.5%. Sequencing was done on a sample of peripheral blood. Source of these receptors: a man of 80 years or more with COVID-19, enrolled during active disease. Each CDR3 is given with its conserved first and last residue. The order of the fields is V gene, clone size, J gene, D gene, CDR3 protein, CDR3 DNA. The D gene is left open where the match is weak. Clone size is not always given. Where it is, it says once, few, many or a class for expanded clones.

TRBV4-3	.	TRBJ1-2	TRBD1	CASSQHDRANYGYTF	TGCGCCAGCAGCCAACACGACAGGGCTAACTATGGCTACACCTTC
TRBV7-9	.	TRBJ1-6	TRBD1	CASSLGTGPNSPLHF	TGTGCCAGCAGCTTAGGGACAGGACCCAATTCACCCCTCCACTTT
TRBV2	.	TRBJ1-5	.	CASSEGLQTGNQPQHF	TGTGCCAGCAGTGAGGGGCTGCAGACGGGCAATCAGCCCCAGCATTTT
TRBV5-1	.	TRBJ2-3	.	CASSPGVREADTQYF	TGCGCCAGCAGCCCTGGGGTTAGGGAGGCAGATACGCAGTATTTT
TRBV6-1	.	TRBJ1-6	TRBD1	CASSEVQGRNSPLHF	TGTGCCAGCAGTGAAGTACAGGGGAGAAATTCACCCCTCCACTTT
TRBV3-1/TRBV3-2	.	TRBJ1-2	.	CASRAPGVDYGYTF	TGTGCCAGCAGAGCGCCAGGGGTCGACTATGGCTACACCTTC
TRBV28	.	TRBJ1-1	.	CASSFGSVNTEAFF	TGTGCCAGCAGTTTCGGCAGCGTGAACACTGAAGCTTTCTTT
TRBV5-1	few	TRBJ1-2	.	CASSLEQGFYGYTF	TGCGCCAGCAGCTTGGAGCAGGGGTTCTATGGCTACACCTTC
TRBV12-3/TRBV12-4	.	TRBJ1-1	.	CASGHRDIEAFF	TGTGCCAGCGGACACCGGGACATTGAAGCTTTCTTT
TRBV2	.	TRBJ2-5	TRBD2	CASSELLAGQETQYF	TGTGCCAGCAGTGAATTGCTAGCGGGACAAGAGACCCAGTACTTC
TRBV9	.	TRBJ2-3	.	CASSDSPSTDTQYF	TGTGCCAGCAGCGACAGCCCCAGCACAGATACGCAGTATTTT
TRBV6-2/TRBV6-3	.	TRBJ2-5	.	CASSYSIGRGQETQYF	TGTGCCAGCAGTTACTCGATTGGCAGGGGCCAAGAGACCCAGTACTTC
TRBV4-3	few	TRBJ1-2	.	CASSQDLGQALRYGYTF	TGCGCCAGCAGCCAAGATCTTGGGCAGGCCTTACGCTATGGCTACACCTTC
TRBV6-6	few	TRBJ1-4	TRBD1	CASSVPGQGGEKLFF	TGTGCCAGCAGTGTTCCGGGACAGGGTGGCGAAAAACTGTTTTTT
TRBV5-5	.	TRBJ2-5	TRBD1	CASSQGTEIQETQYF	TGTGCCAGCAGCCAAGGGACAGAAATCCAAGAGACCCAGTACTTC
TRBV4-1	.	TRBJ1-2	.	CASSQGLGGTGYTF	TGCGCCAGCAGCCAGGGTTTGGGGGGAACTGGCTACACCTTC
TRBV6-5	.	TRBJ1-4	.	CASRRTPTNEKLFF	TGTGCCAGCAGAAGAACACCAACTAATGAAAAACTGTTTTTT
TRBV4-1	.	TRBJ1-4	TRBD1	CASSRTPGQANEKLFF	TGCGCCAGCAGCCGTACTCCGGGACAGGCTAATGAAAAACTGTTTTTT
TRBV6-5	once	TRBJ2-2	TRBD1	CASSYTRGTLTGELFF	TGTGCCAGCAGTTACACCAGGGGGACCCTCACCGGGGAGCTGTTTTTT
TRBV5-1	.	TRBJ2-3	TRBD1	CASSSGQGKADTQYF	TGCGCCAGCAGCTCGGGACAGGGGAAAGCAGATACGCAGTATTTT
TRBV5-1	.	TRBJ2-5	TRBD1	CASSPDRVDETQYF	TGCGCCAGCAGCCCGGACAGGGTCGACGAGACCCAGTACTTC
TRBV9	.	TRBJ2-2	.	CASSVRPTGSGGELFF	TGTGCCAGCAGCGTGCGCCCAACAGGGTCCGGCGGGGAGCTGTTTTTT
TRBV20-1	.	TRBJ1-1	.	CSASFGQFNTEAFF	TGCAGTGCTAGTTTTGGACAGTTTAACACTGAAGCTTTCTTT
TRBV4-1	.	TRBJ2-3	.	CASSQESSTDTQYF	TGCGCCAGCAGCCAAGAGTCTAGCACAGATACGCAGTATTTT
TRBV5-1	.	TRBJ1-1	TRBD1	CASSLSGGGSARGEAFF	TGCGCCAGCAGCTTGTCAGGAGGGGGCTCGGCTCGGGGTGAAGCTTTCTTT
TRBV3-1/TRBV3-2	few	TRBJ1-1	.	CASSLRLPGGMNTEAFF	TGTGCCAGCAGCCTTAGACTGCCGGGGGGGATGAACACTGAAGCTTTCTTT
TRBV24-1	.	TRBJ2-5	TRBD1	CATSDPTGGQETQYF	TGTGCCACCAGTGATCCGACAGGGGGCCAAGAGACCCAGTACTTC
TRBV12-3/TRBV12-4	.	TRBJ1-6	.	CASSLRAPSPLHF	TGTGCCAGCAGTTTAAGAGCCCCTTCACCCCTCCACTTT
TRBV24-1	once	TRBJ2-1	TRBD2	CATSGFSSGGTYNEQFF	TGTGCCACCAGTGGGTTCTCTAGCGGGGGAACCTACAATGAGCAGTTCTTC
TRBV30	once	TRBJ1-1	TRBD1	CAWNHHRGPVAFF	TGTGCCTGGAACCATCACAGGGGGCCGGTCGCTTTCTTT
TRBV5-1	.	TRBJ2-5	.	CASSLGQRQETQYF	TGCGCCAGCAGCTTGGGACAGCGTCAAGAGACCCAGTACTTC
TRBV3-1/TRBV3-2	.	TRBJ2-1	TRBD2	CASSQEGSGGAYNEQFF	TGTGCCAGCAGCCAAGAAGGAAGCGGGGGGGCCTACAATGAGCAGTTCTTC
TRBV19	.	TRBJ2-2	TRBD1	CATDDRVRGELFF	TGTGCCACTGATGACAGGGTGAGAGGGGAGCTGTTTTTT
TRBV6-2/TRBV6-3	.	TRBJ1-5	.	CASSYGTSRGNQPQHF	TGTGCCAGCAGTTACGGGACTTCAAGAGGCAATCAGCCCCAGCATTTT
TRBV11-3	.	TRBJ1-2	.	CASSTQGSYGYTF	TGTGCCAGCAGCACACAGGGAAGCTATGGCTACACCTTC
TRBV9	.	TRBJ2-5	TRBD2	CASSSAGAKQTQYF	TGTGCCAGCAGCTCAGCGGGGGCGAAGCAGACCCAGTACTTC
TRBV19	.	TRBJ1-1	TRBD1	CASSSQGEYTEAFF	TGTGCCAGTAGTAGTCAGGGGGAATACACTGAAGCTTTCTTT
TRBV4-2	.	TRBJ2-7	TRBD1	CASSQYGTGAYEQYF	TGTGCCAGCAGCCAATACGGGACAGGGGCCTACGAGCAGTACTTC
TRBV5-4	few	TRBJ2-3	TRBD2	CASSPGLAGGEDTQYF	TGTGCCAGCAGCCCGGGACTAGCGGGGGGGGAAGATACGCAGTATTTT
TRBV18	.	TRBJ2-5	TRBD1	CASSPTRDRGETQYF	TGTGCCAGCTCACCCACCAGGGACAGGGGTGAGACCCAGTACTTC
TRBV14	.	TRBJ1-6	.	CASSPQPPTGRNSPLHF	TGTGCCAGCAGCCCCCAACCTCCGACAGGCCGGAATTCACCCCTCCACTTT
TRBV29-1	.	TRBJ2-7	.	CSVVDTYEQYF	TGCAGCGTCGTTGACACCTACGAGCAGTACTTC
TRBV2	.	TRBJ2-2	.	CASSVETNTGELFF	TGTGCCAGCAGTGTAGAAACGAACACCGGGGAGCTGTTTTTT
TRBV7-3	.	TRBJ2-1	TRBD2	CASSLGTSGSYNEQFF	TGTGCCAGCAGCTTAGGGACTAGCGGCTCCTACAATGAGCAGTTCTTC
TRBV5-1	.	TRBJ1-1	TRBD1	CASSPSGTDFEAFF	TGCGCCAGCAGCCCCTCCGGGACAGATTTTGAAGCTTTCTTT
TRBV29-1	.	TRBJ2-7	.	CSVVMGVDEQYF	TGCAGCGTTGTCATGGGAGTGGACGAGCAGTACTTC
TRBV10-2	once	TRBJ2-7	.	CASSEQGFYEQYF	TGCGCCAGCAGTGAACAGGGTTTCTACGAGCAGTACTTC
TRBV7-3	.	TRBJ2-7	TRBD2	CASSLSGGGSYEQYF	TGTGCCAGCAGCTTATCTGGCGGGGGCTCCTACGAGCAGTACTTC